The clone carrying this TCR delta chain was counted a few times. Antigen unknown. This entry is derived from a study of Vδ1+ human thymocytes. The germline gives CDR1 TSWWSYY, CDR2 QGS. The CDR3 contains 21 residues. V was pared by 6 bases and J by 0 bases, with 25 bases of the junction left unmatched. Extracted RNA was reverse transcribed into cDNA. Pooled V-gene forward primers with one constant-region reverse primer generated the CDR3 amplicons by multiplex PCR. TCRdb repeated clone calling on the multiplex PCR reads with CATT. The sample has 45,000 to 75,000 delta-chain clones; about 15% are singletons. Alphabeta T cells were depleted, then CD3+ Vdelta1+ Vdelta2- thymocytes were FACS-sorted. Points from the study as a whole: Thymic TRG and TRD repertoires appeared highly polyclonal, with Gaussian CDR3 length distributions.

Specimen: Vdelta1+ gamma-delta thymocytes from the thymus. Specified subset: FACS-sorted CD3+ TCRalphabeta- TCRVdelta1+ TCRVdelta2- thymocytes. The clonotype comes from a girl in the first two years of life who had congenital heart surgery. V and J are TRDV1 and TRDJ1, with 7 nucleotides matching TRDD3. The CDR3 protein is CALGWASPWAPGGRYTDKLIF. CDR3 nucleotides: TGTGCTCTTGGTTGGGCCTCTCCATGGGCCCCTGGGGGCCGGTACACCGATAAACTCATCTTT.